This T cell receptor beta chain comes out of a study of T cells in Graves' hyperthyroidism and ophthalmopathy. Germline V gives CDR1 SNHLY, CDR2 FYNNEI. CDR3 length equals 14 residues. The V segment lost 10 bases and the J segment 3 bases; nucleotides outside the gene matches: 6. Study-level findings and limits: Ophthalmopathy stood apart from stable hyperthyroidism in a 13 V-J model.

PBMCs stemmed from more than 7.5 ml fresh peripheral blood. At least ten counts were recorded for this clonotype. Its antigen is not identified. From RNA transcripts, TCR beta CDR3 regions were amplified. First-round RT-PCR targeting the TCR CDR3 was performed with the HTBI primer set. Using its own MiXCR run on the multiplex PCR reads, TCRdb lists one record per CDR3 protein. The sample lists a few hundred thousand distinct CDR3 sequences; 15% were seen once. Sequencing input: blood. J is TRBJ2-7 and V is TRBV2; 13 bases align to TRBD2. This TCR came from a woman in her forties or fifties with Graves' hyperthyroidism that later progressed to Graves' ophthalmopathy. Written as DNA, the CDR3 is TGTGCCAACCTGGGACTAGCGGGGTACTACGAGCAGTACTTC. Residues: CANLGLAGYYEQYF.